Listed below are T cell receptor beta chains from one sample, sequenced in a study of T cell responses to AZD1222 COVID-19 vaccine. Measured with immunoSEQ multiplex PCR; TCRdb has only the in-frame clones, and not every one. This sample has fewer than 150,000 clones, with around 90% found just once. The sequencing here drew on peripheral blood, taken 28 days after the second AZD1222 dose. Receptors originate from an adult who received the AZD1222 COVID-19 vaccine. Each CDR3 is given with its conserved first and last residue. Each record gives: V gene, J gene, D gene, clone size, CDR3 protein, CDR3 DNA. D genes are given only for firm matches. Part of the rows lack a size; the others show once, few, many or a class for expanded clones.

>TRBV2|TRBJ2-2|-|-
CASLALASTGELFF
TGTGCCAGCCTAGCACTAGCCAGCACCGGGGAGCTGTTTTTT
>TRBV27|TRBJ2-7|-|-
CASKGSPYEQYF
TGTGCCAGCAAGGGCTCGCCCTACGAGCAGTACTTC
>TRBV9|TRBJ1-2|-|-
CASSLGDVTNYGYTF
TGTGCCAGCAGCCTTGGGGACGTAACTAACTATGGCTACACCTTC
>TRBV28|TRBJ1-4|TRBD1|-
CASSPGTASNEKLFF
TGTGCCAGCAGCCCCGGGACAGCTAGTAATGAAAAACTGTTTTTT
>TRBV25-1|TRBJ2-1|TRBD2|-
CASRGGPGEQFF
TGTGCCAGCAGGGGAGGGCCGGGTGAGCAGTTCTTC
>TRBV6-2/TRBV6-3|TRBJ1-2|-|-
CASSYWGDYGYTF
TGTGCCAGCAGTTACTGGGGTGACTATGGCTACACCTTC
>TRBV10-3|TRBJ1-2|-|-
CGTGGNYGYTF
TGTGGGACGGGGGGTAACTATGGCTACACCTTC
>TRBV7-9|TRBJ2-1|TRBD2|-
CASSNKPGLAGAFTYNEQFF
TGTGCCAGCAGCAATAAACCGGGACTAGCGGGGGCCTTCACCTACAATGAGCAGTTCTTC
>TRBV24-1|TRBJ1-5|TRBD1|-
CATSDPSGQGDSNQPQHF
TGTGCCACCAGTGATCCCTCGGGACAGGGCGATAGCAATCAGCCCCAGCATTTT
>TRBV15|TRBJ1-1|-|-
CATSRDLTEAFF
TGTGCCACCAGCAGGGACCTCACTGAAGCTTTCTTT
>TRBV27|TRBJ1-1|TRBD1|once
CASSQTGRAFF
TGTGCCAGCAGTCAGACAGGGAGGGCTTTCTTT
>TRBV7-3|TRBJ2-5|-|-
CASSLNQGEETQYF
TGTGCCAGCAGCTTAAACCAGGGTGAGGAGACCCAGTACTTC
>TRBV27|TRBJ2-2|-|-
CASRGGWNTGELFF
TGTGCCAGCCGAGGCGGGTGGAACACCGGGGAGCTGTTTTTT
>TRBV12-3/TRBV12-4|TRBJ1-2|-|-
CASSWGWRGGYTF
TGTGCCAGCAGTTGGGGGTGGAGGGGTGGCTACACCTTC
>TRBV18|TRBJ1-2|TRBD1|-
CASSPRTGEANYGYTF
TGTGCCAGCTCACCTCGGACAGGCGAAGCTAACTATGGCTACACCTTC
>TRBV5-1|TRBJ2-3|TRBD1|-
CASSEGQGLDTQYF
TGCGCCAGCAGCGAGGGACAGGGGTTAGATACGCAGTATTTT
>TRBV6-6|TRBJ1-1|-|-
CASMGGVTNTEAFF
TGTGCCAGCATGGGTGGGGTAACGAACACTGAAGCTTTCTTT
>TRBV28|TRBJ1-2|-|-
CASSTAPEQGFGYTF
TGTGCCAGCAGTACCGCCCCCGAGCAGGGGTTTGGCTACACCTTC
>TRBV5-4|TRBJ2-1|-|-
CASSLTTGDSEQFF
TGTGCCAGCAGCTTGACCACTGGAGACAGTGAGCAGTTCTTC
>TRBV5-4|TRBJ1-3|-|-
CASSLAGSPGNTIYF
TGTGCCAGCAGCTTGGCGGGCAGCCCCGGGAACACCATATATTTT
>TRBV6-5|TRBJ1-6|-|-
CASSYSGVGDSPLHF
TGTGCCAGCAGTTACTCGGGGGTAGGGGATTCACCCCTCCACTTT
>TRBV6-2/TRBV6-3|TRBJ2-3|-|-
CASSSARMSYTDTQYF
TGTGCCAGCAGTTCCGCGAGGATGAGTTACACAGATACGCAGTATTTT
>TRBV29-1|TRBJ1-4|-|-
CSGQQGNNEKLFF
TGCAGCGGTCAACAGGGAAATAATGAAAAACTGTTTTTT
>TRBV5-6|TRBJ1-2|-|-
CASRSGVTGGYTF
TGTGCCAGCAGATCAGGGGTTACGGGTGGCTACACCTTC
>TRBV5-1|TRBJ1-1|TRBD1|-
CASSTTGDPEAFF
TGCGCCAGCAGCACCACAGGGGACCCTGAAGCTTTCTTT
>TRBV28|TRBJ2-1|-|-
CASSLSQKYNEQFF
TGTGCCAGCAGTTTGTCACAGAAATACAATGAGCAGTTCTTC
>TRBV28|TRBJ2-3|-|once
CASRNLGADTQYF
TGTGCCAGCAGAAATTTGGGAGCAGATACGCAGTATTTT
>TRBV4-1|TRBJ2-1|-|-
CASSQVPGSSSGYNEQFF
TGCGCCAGCAGCCAAGTCCCCGGTTCTAGCTCGGGCTACAATGAGCAGTTCTTC
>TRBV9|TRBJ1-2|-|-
CASSPHADGYTF
TGTGCCAGCAGCCCCCACGCGGACGGCTACACCTTC
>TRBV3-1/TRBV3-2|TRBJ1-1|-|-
CASSQEGRGLAFF
TGTGCCAGCAGCCAAGAAGGGCGGGGTTTAGCTTTCTTT
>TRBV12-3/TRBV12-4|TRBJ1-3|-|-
CASSFFGNTIYF
TGTGCCAGCAGTTTTTTTGGAAACACCATATATTTT
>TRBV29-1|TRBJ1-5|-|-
CSVVWESNQPQHF
TGCAGCGTTGTTTGGGAGAGCAATCAGCCCCAGCATTTT
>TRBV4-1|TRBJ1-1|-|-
CASSARVGGGTEAFF
TGCGCCAGCAGCGCTCGAGTGGGGGGAGGCACTGAAGCTTTCTTT
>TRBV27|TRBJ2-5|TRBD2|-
CASSLEGGGLGETQYF
TGTGCCAGCAGTTTGGAGGGCGGGGGGCTGGGGGAGACCCAGTACTTC
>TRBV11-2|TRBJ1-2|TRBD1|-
CASSFTGDYGYTF
TGTGCCAGCAGCTTTACAGGGGACTATGGCTACACCTTC
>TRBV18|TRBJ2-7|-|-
CASSAGTSYEQYF
TGTGCCAGCTCAGCAGGGACCTCCTACGAGCAGTACTTC
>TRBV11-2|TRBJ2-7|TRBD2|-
CASRLAGGPHEQYF
TGTGCCAGCAGACTGGCGGGAGGGCCCCACGAGCAGTACTTC